The 24 T cell receptor beta chains presented below share a single source sample, sequenced in a study of cytomegalovirus exposure and HLA in healthy donors. The PCR made use of 60 Vbeta and 13 Jbeta primers. Measured with immunoSEQ multiplex PCR; TCRdb has only the in-frame clones, and not every one. The data show 210,000 or so clones, with around 76% seen just once and approximately 0.63% held by the top ten. The sequenced sample consisted of PBMCs. These receptors originate from a man aged 18 to 35 in good health and CMV-seronegative.

The rearrangement uses TRBV14 and TRBJ1-2, with 8 bases identical to TRBD1. J gave up 8 bases and V 4 bases, and 6 bases lay outside the gene matches. The CDR3 runs to 13 residues. Germline CDR1 reads SGHDN; CDR2 reads FVKESK. The CDR3 coding sequence is TGTGCCAGCAGCCTCGGACAGGGTATGGGCTACACCTTC. Its translation: CASSLGQGMGYTF.

The CDR3 sequence: CASSRDKYEQYF. For the CDR3, the DNA is TGCGCCAGCTCCCGGGACAAATACGAGCAGTACTTC. The chain uses TRBV10-1 and TRBJ2-7, with D possibly TRBD1 on 6 matching bases. With 8 bases removed from V and 4 bases from J, the gap between germline ends came to 12 bases. CDR1 is WNHNN and CDR2 is SYGVQD in the germline V gene (reference sequence). There are 12 residues in the CDR3.

DNA for the CDR3: TGTGCCAGCAGACACAACAGGAATGGCTACACCTTC. The encoded protein is CASRHNRNGYTF. The rearrangement uses TRBV25-1 and TRBJ1-2; D might be TRBD1 (5 bases). The length of the CDR3 is 12 residues. Trimming removed 6 bases from V and 6 bases from J, with 11 bases in between. Germline CDR1 MGHDK, CDR2 SYGVNS.

This chain links TRBV18 with TRBJ1-1; D is unresolved. Germline-derived CDR1 and CDR2 are KGHSH and LQKENI. Trimming stripped 2 bases from V and 11 bases from J, with 21 bases between. There are 15 residues in the CDR3. The DNA for the CDR3 is TGTGCCAGCTCACCATCTACCCCGGCCACGTCTAGGGCTTTCTTT. Its protein product is CASSPSTPATSRAFF.

This clone was detected only once. The rearrangement links TRBV19 to TRBJ1-1, with a possible D match to TRBD1 (6 bases). Looked up from germline, CDR1 is LNHDA and CDR2 is SQIVND (reference sequence). This CDR3 is 18 amino acids long. The ends were cut back, 1 base at V and 1 base at J, with 19 bases in the middle. The CDR3 loop reads CASSIVRRGRQENTEAFF. CDR3 DNA: TGTGCCAGTAGTATAGTACGCAGGGGTAGGCAGGAGAACACTGAAGCTTTCTTT.

The rearrangement joins TRBV6-5 to TRBJ2-5, with 8 bases aligning to TRBD1. V was clipped by 4 bases and J by 2 bases; unmatched bases: 3. Germline V CDR1 and CDR2: MNHEY, SVGAGI. The CDR3 spans 14 residues. As DNA, the CDR3 is TGTGCCAGCAGTTCGTGGACAGGGCAAGAGACCCAGTACTTC. This sequence encodes CASSSWTGQETQYF.

The gene calls are TRBV30 and TRBJ1-1, with TRBD1 matching over 7 bases. CDR3 length equals 12 residues. Germline CDR1 and CDR2: GTSNPN and SVGIG (reference sequence). V was pared by 6 bases and J by 8 bases, with 9 bases of the junction left unmatched. The CDR3 bases are TGTGCCTGCACGCACAGGGGCCAAGAAGCTTTCTTT. Translation gives CACTHRGQEAFF.

The rearrangement uses TRBV5-1 and TRBJ2-3; 8 nucleotides agree with TRBD1. Germline V gene lookup returns CDR1 SGHRS and CDR2 YFSETQ. With V trimmed by 0 bases and J by 4 bases, 13 bases remained unmatched. This CDR3 comprises 18 residues. The CDR3: CASSLGDGQGRSSDTQYF. CDR3 in DNA: TGCGCCAGCAGCTTGGGGGACGGACAGGGAAGGTCTTCAGATACGCAGTATTTT.

The V call is TRBV6-1, the J call TRBJ1-2; D not certain. Germline values: CDR1 MNHNS, CDR2 SASEGT. V lost 5 bases and J lost 2, with 12 bases in between. The CDR3 is 14 residues long. The CDR3 reads CASSLERPNYGYTF. Here the CDR3 DNA reads TGTGCCAGCAGTTTGGAGCGGCCCAACTATGGCTACACCTTC.

The V gene is TRBV2, the J gene TRBJ2-3; D is perhaps TRBD2 (6 bases). CDR1 is SNHLY, CDR2 FYNNEI, per germline. Deletions cut 7 bases from V and 4 bases from J, with 18 bases between. The CDR3 loop spans 15 amino acids. The CDR3 DNA sequence: TGTGCCAGCACTTTTTCGGGAGTTTCATCAGATACGCAGTATTTT. Translated: CASTFSGVSSDTQYF.

The rearrangement uses TRBV7-8 and TRBJ2-7; D call uncertain. Germline V gene lookup returns CDR1 SGHVS and CDR2 FQNEAQ. The CDR3 extends over 15 amino acids. V shed 5 bases and J shed 2 bases, with 16 bases lying between them. The CDR3 sequence is CASSPSRFPPYEQYF. The CDR3 bases are TGTGCCAGCAGCCCCTCCCGGTTCCCCCCCTACGAGCAGTACTTC.

This clone appeared a single time. Compared with germline, one end of the junction differs, possibly owing to a read error. V usage is TRBV7-9 and J usage is TRBJ1-2; 10 nucleotides agree with TRBD1. Germline loops: CDR1 SEHNR, CDR2 FQNEAQ (reference sequence). The CDR3 covers 15 residues. The CDR3, as DNA: TGTTCCAGCAGCACCGGGACAGGGGACTTCTATGGCTACACCTTC. This gives the protein CSSSTGTGDFYGYTF.

The chain recombines TRBV14 with TRBJ2-5, with D perhaps matching TRBD1 (5 bases). Trimming shortened V by 5 bases and J by 0 bases, and 13 bases separated the two germline ends. This CDR3 is built from 15 residues. Germline V CDR1 and CDR2: SGHDN, FVKESK. The CDR3 is CASSYFDRDQETQYF. The CDR3 DNA reads TGTGCCAGCAGCTATTTTGACAGAGACCAAGAGACCCAGTACTTC.

J is TRBJ2-7 and V is TRBV7-2, with a possible D match to TRBD2 (5 bases). The CDR3 sequence is 15 residues long. CDR1 is SGHTA and CDR2 is FQGNSA in the germline V gene. Deletions cut 5 bases from V and 3 bases from J, with 17 bases between. CDR3 amino acids: CASSPYGKEGYEQYF. For the CDR3, the DNA is TGTGCCAGCAGCCCCTACGGGAAAGAAGGCTACGAGCAGTACTTC.

This rearrangement joins TRBV6-5 to TRBJ2-7; possible D gene TRBD1, 5 bases. This CDR3 comprises 12 residues. Germline loops: CDR1 MNHEY, CDR2 SVGAGI. Trimming shortened V by 3 bases and J by 4 bases, and 7 bases separated the two germline ends. The CDR3 loop reads CASSYQGYEQYF. CDR3 nucleotides: TGTGCCAGCAGTTATCAGGGTTACGAGCAGTACTTC.

The chain employs TRBV29-1 and TRBJ1-1; 7 positions match TRBD1. Germline assignment: CDR1 SQVTM and CDR2 ANQGSEA. After removal of 4 bases from V and 0 bases from J, the junction contained 8 bases not matched to a gene. The CDR3 consists of 15 residues. This chain's CDR3 is CSVAPPDRVNTEAFF. Here the CDR3 DNA reads TGCAGCGTTGCCCCACCCGACAGGGTGAACACTGAAGCTTTCTTT. Combining the CDR3 with reference TRBV29-1 and TRBJ1-1 gives the whole variable domain SAVISQKPSRDICQRGTSLTIQCQVDSQVTMMFWYRQQPGQSLTLIATANQGSEATYESGFVIDKFPISRPNLTFSTLTVSNMSPEDSSIYLCSVAPPDRVNTEAFFGQGTRLTVV.

The chain couples TRBV27 to TRBJ1-1; D might be TRBD1 (5 bases). This CDR3 spans 13 amino acids. Germline values: CDR1 MNHEY, CDR2 SMNVEV (reference sequence). The ends were cut back, 6 bases at V and 1 base at J, with 9 bases in the middle. For the CDR3, the DNA is TGTGCCAGCAGCTACACAGGGAACACTGAAGCTTTCTTT. This codes for CASSYTGNTEAFF.

The gene calls are TRBV15 and TRBJ2-5, with a possible D match to TRBD1 (5 bases). Trimming pared 3 bases from V and 4 bases from J, leaving 12 bases between. Germline CDR1 and CDR2: LNHNV and YYDKDF (reference sequence). CDR3 size: 14 residues. The CDR3 nucleotides are TGTGCCACCAGCAGGGGCAGGGCCGGAGAGACCCAGTACTTC. Encoded protein: CATSRGRAGETQYF.

V is TRBV30 and J is TRBJ1-2; 7 nucleotides line up with TRBD1. J lost 0 bases, V lost 7 bases, and 5 bases had no gene match. CDR3 length equals 13 residues. The germline V gene encodes CDR1 GTSNPN and CDR2 SVGIG (reference sequence). The CDR3 protein is CAFQTGPNYGYTF. CDR3 bases: TGTGCCTTCCAGACAGGGCCTAACTATGGCTACACCTTC.

In its sample, this clone was seen a few times. This chain uses TRBV30 with TRBJ2-1; 9 nucleotides agree with TRBD2. The CDR3 runs 15 residues. Germline V lookup: CDR1 GTSNPN, CDR2 SVGIG (reference sequence). J gave up 7 bases and V 0 bases, and 7 bases lay outside the gene matches. The CDR3 region is CAWSVSSGIRNEQFF. DNA of the CDR3: TGTGCCTGGAGTGTGTCTAGCGGGATTCGGAATGAGCAGTTCTTC.

The chain links TRBV10-3 to TRBJ2-7; the match to TRBD2 covers 8 bases. CDR1 is ENHRY, CDR2 SYGVKD, per germline. The CDR3 loop spans 11 amino acids. V was pared by 6 bases and J by 6 bases, with 1 base of the junction left unmatched. CDR3: CAISGGGEQYF. The CDR3 DNA is TGTGCCATCAGCGGGGGGGGCGAGCAGTACTTC.

The chain combines TRBV7-9 with TRBJ2-7, with D uncertain. Trimming stripped 10 bases from V and 2 bases from J, with 9 bases between. Germline V CDR1 and CDR2: SEHNR, FQNEAQ (reference sequence). The CDR3 has 11 amino acids. This CDR3 reads CATLTAYEQYF. In DNA, the CDR3 is TGTGCCACCTTGACTGCCTACGAGCAGTACTTC. The variable domain in full, with the rest retrieved from reference TRBV7-9 and TRBJ2-7, is DTGVSQNPRHKITKRGQNVTFRCDPISEHNRLYWYRQTLGQGPEFLTYFQNEAQLEKSRLLSDRFSAERPKGSFSTLEIQRTEQGDSAMYLCATLTAYEQYFGPGTRLTVT.

The CDR3 DNA sequence: TGTGCCAGCACAAAACCAGATAACTATGGCTACACCTTC. Protein product: CASTKPDNYGYTF. V is TRBV6-5 and J is TRBJ1-2; D not resolved. Deletions cut 7 bases from V and 1 base from J, with 10 bases between. Germline CDR1 reads MNHEY; CDR2 reads SVGAGI. The CDR3 sequence is 13 residues long.

The CDR3 loop reads CAWSNKETQYF. DNA for the CDR3: TGTGCCTGGAGCAACAAAGAGACCCAGTACTTC. The chain uses TRBV30 and TRBJ2-5, with no clear D. Germline values: CDR1 GTSNPN, CDR2 SVGIG (reference sequence). Trimming cost V 3 bases and J 3 bases, with 5 bases left between them. The CDR3 totals 11 residues. The full variable domain, completed using reference TRBV30 and TRBJ2-5, is SQTIHQWPATLVQPVGSPLSLECTVEGTSNPNLYWYRQAAGRGLQLLFYSVGIGQISSEVPQNLSASRPQDRQFILSSKKLLLSDSGFYLCAWSNKETQYFGPGTRLLVL.